One and the same sample provided the 23 T cell receptor beta chains below, sequenced in a study. From the RT-PCR reads, TCRdb called clonotypes with MiXCR, one entry per CDR3 protein. The sample yields 650,000 to 800,000 distinct CDR3 sequences, 14% seen once. Sequences were obtained from memory CD4+ T cells from blood. All receptors come from a female donor in good health, serving as a healthy control.

The table lists this clonotype with many counts. CDR3 residues: CSVAQPDSPYGYTF. Here the CDR3 DNA reads TGCAGCGTTGCACAACCAGACAGTCCCTATGGCTACACCTTC. V usage is TRBV29-1 and J usage is TRBJ1-2; a weak D match, TRBD1 (5 bases). In germline, CDR1 is SQVTM, CDR2 ANQGSEA. This CDR3 is 14 amino acids long. Trimming cost V 4 bases and J 4 bases, with 16 bases left between them.

This clonotype was seen at least ten times. The V call is TRBV29-1, the J call TRBJ2-5; D tentatively fits TRBD1 or TRBD2 (6 bases each). V was pared by 2 bases and J by 7 bases, with 17 bases between. In germline, CDR1 is SQVTM, CDR2 ANQGSEA. The length of the CDR3 is 14 residues. The chain's CDR3 is CSVERGATGVTQYF. The CDR3, as DNA: TGCAGCGTTGAAAGGGGGGCCACCGGAGTGACCCAGTACTTC. Based on the CDR3 plus reference TRBV29-1 and TRBJ2-5, the full variable domain is SAVISQKPSRDICQRGTSLTIQCQVDSQVTMMFWYRQQPGQSLTLIATANQGSEATYESGFVIDKFPISRPNLTFSTLTVSNMSPEDSSIYLCSVERGATGVTQYFGPGTRLLVL.

This clonotype has a handful of counts. CDR3 sequence: CAGGALTGELFF. For the CDR3, the DNA is TGTGCCGGAGGGGCCCTCACCGGGGAGCTGTTTTTT. The gene calls are TRBV11-2 and TRBJ2-2; D possibly corresponds to TRBD2 (6 bases). Trimming pared 11 bases from V and 4 bases from J, leaving 11 bases between. There are 12 residues in the CDR3. CDR1 and CDR2 from the germline V gene are SGHAT and FQNNGV.

The chain links TRBV20-1 to TRBJ2-4; no reliable D call. Germline V CDR1 and CDR2: DFQATT, SNEGSKA (reference sequence). V lost 0 bases to trimming and J lost 6 bases, with 12 bases between them. The CDR3 length is 14 residues. The DNA for the CDR3 is TGCAGTGCTAGAGATGTGAAGAACCGAAACATTCAGTACTTC. It codes for CSARDVKNRNIQYF.

In this sample, this clonotype turned up a few times. The V call is TRBV9, the J call TRBJ2-1, with unresolved D. Germline CDR1 reads SGDLS; CDR2 reads YYNGEE. CDR3 size: 15 residues. Trimming cost V 3 bases and J 4 bases, with 14 bases left between them. The CDR3 reads CASSAQVAGYNEQFF. The CDR3 DNA reads as TGTGCCAGCAGCGCCCAAGTAGCAGGATACAATGAGCAGTTCTTC.

This clonotype has ten or more counts. V is TRBV7-6 and J is TRBJ2-5, with D possibly being TRBD1 (7 bases). V was trimmed by 0 bases and J by 4 bases, leaving 15 bases between them. Germline CDR1 is SGHVS and CDR2 is FNYEAQ. The CDR3 length is 16 residues. CDR3 sequence reads: CASSLAAGGGGETQYF. CDR3 nucleotide sequence: TGTGCCAGCAGCTTAGCGGCAGGGGGAGGCGGAGAGACCCAGTACTTC.

This sequence joins TRBV20-1 and TRBJ2-2; the match to TRBD2 covers 12 bases. The CDR3 totals 16 residues. V lost 0 bases, J lost 7 bases, and 6 bases stayed unmatched. Germline CDR1 is DFQATT and CDR2 is SNEGSKA (reference sequence). The DNA for the CDR3 is TGCAGTGCTAGAGACCGACTAGCGGGAGCCCACGGGGAGCTGTTTTTT. It translates to CSARDRLAGAHGELFF.

In this sample, this clonotype turned up many times. This rearrangement joins TRBV7-9 to TRBJ2-1; 8 positions match TRBD2. CDR1 and CDR2 (germline): SEHNR, FQNEAQ (reference sequence). The CDR3 runs to 13 residues. V gave up 8 bases and J gave up 4 bases; unmatched junction bases: 4. Here the CDR3 DNA reads TGTGCCAGCTTAGCGGGGCCTTACAATGAGCAGTTCTTC. This gives the protein CASLAGPYNEQFF.

The sample holds many counts of this clonotype. The chain is built from TRBV7-2 and TRBJ1-2, with D perhaps TRBD1 (5 bases). The CDR3 sequence is 15 residues long. The V and J ends lost 5 bases and 0 bases respectively, with 13 bases between them. Looked up from germline, CDR1 is SGHTA and CDR2 is FQGNSA. The CDR3 protein is CASSPGPLANYGYTF. CDR3 DNA sequence: TGTGCCAGCAGCCCAGGGCCCTTAGCTAACTATGGCTACACCTTC.

The rearrangement uses TRBV27 and TRBJ2-7; 9 bases agree with TRBD2. The ends lost 5 bases at V and 5 bases at J; junction bases unmatched: 13. The CDR3 sequence is 16 residues long. Looked up from germline, CDR1 is MNHEY and CDR2 is SMNVEV (reference sequence). The CDR3 DNA is TGTGCCAGCAGTCCCCAGGGGCGGGAGGGCCAGGACGAGCAGTACTTC. Its protein product is CASSPQGREGQDEQYF.

The chain is built from TRBV19 and TRBJ1-5; possibly TRBD1 for D (5 bases). Trimming removed 3 bases from V and 7 bases from J, with 10 bases in between. Per the germline V gene, CDR1 is LNHDA and CDR2 is SQIVND (reference sequence). The CDR3 runs 13 residues. CDR3 DNA: TGTGCCAGTAGTATTCAGGGTGAACAGCCCCAGCATTTT. Amino acid sequence: CASSIQGEQPQHF.

This clonotype was recorded many times. The chain is built from TRBV4-3 and TRBJ1-1; D remains unclear. Looked up from germline, CDR1 is LGHNA and CDR2 is YSLEER. The ends were cut back, 0 bases at V and 1 base at J, with 6 bases in the middle. The CDR3 spans 14 residues. CDR3: CASSQDGTNTEAFF. Here the CDR3 DNA reads TGCGCCAGCAGCCAAGATGGAACGAACACTGAAGCTTTCTTT.

This clonotype appeared many times. The CDR3 region has the DNA TGTGCCAGCATCGACAGGGGGCAATCCTACGAGCAGTACTTC. It is translated as CASIDRGQSYEQYF. This chain uses TRBV12-3 or TRBV12-4 with TRBJ2-7, with 10 bases that match TRBD1. Trimming removed 7 bases from V and 1 base from J; junction bases left unmatched: 4. The CDR3 length is 14 residues.

The genes are TRBV24-1 and TRBJ2-3, with D unresolved. Trimming cost V 3 bases and J 1 base, with 7 bases left between them. The CDR3 totals 14 residues. Per germline, CDR1 KGHDR and CDR2 SFDVKD. The DNA for the CDR3 is TGTGCCACCAGTGATGTGAAAGGCACAGATACGCAGTATTTT. Amino acids: CATSDVKGTDTQYF.

In this sample, this clonotype turned up a few times. V gene TRBV11-2 combines with J gene TRBJ2-3; D unclear. Germline V gives CDR1 SGHAT, CDR2 FQNNGV. Trimming left V 7 bases short and J 2 bases short, with 19 bases between. There are 16 residues in the CDR3. The DNA for the CDR3 is TGTGCCAGCAAAATATCCTCGGCGGTATCCACAGATACGCAGTATTTT. Amino acid sequence: CASKISSAVSTDTQYF.

The V gene is TRBV3-1, the J gene TRBJ1-1; 8 nucleotides match TRBD1. V was clipped by 7 bases and J by 5 bases; unmatched bases: 9. The V gene's germline CDR1 is LGHDT and CDR2 YNNKEL (reference sequence). This CDR3 is 14 amino acids long. CDR3 sequence reads: CASTDRGGRTEAFF. The CDR3 DNA follows: TGTGCCAGCACCGACAGGGGAGGGAGAACTGAAGCTTTCTTT.

This clonotype showed up many times. CDR3 sequence reads: CASSLRGTGIGTEAFF. In DNA form, the CDR3 reads TGTGCCAGCAGTTTACGTGGGACAGGGATTGGCACTGAAGCTTTCTTT. The chain links TRBV27 to TRBJ1-1, with TRBD1 matching 9 bases. With V trimmed by 2 bases and J by 4 bases, 8 bases remained unmatched. Looked up from germline, CDR1 is MNHEY and CDR2 is SMNVEV (reference sequence). The CDR3 has 16 residues.

The CDR3 bases are TGTGCCAGCAGTGGTGGGGGACAGGGTGTCTCCACCGGGGAGCTGTTTTTT. Protein: CASSGGGQGVSTGELFF. This chain joins TRBV6-1 and TRBJ2-2; 9 bases map to TRBD1. Trimming took 4 bases from V and 4 from J; bases not matched to a gene: 10. Germline loops: CDR1 MNHNS, CDR2 SASEGT. CDR3 length: 17 residues.

In this sample, this clonotype turned up a few times. The rearrangement uses TRBV30 and TRBJ1-1; the D is unclear. The CDR3 loop spans 12 amino acids. The germline CDR1 and CDR2 sequences are GTSNPN and SVGIG (reference sequence). The V end was cut by 2 bases, the J end by 4 bases, with 8 bases between. CDR3 nucleotides: TGTGCCTGGAGTCAACTCCTCACTGAAGCTTTCTTT. Its protein product is CAWSQLLTEAFF.

This clonotype occurred a few times. This chain links TRBV6-6 with TRBJ1-1, with TRBD1 matching over 7 bases. Germline V gene lookup returns CDR1 MNHNY and CDR2 SVGAGI (reference sequence). This CDR3 has 14 amino acids. V shed 6 bases, J shed 3 bases, and the junction held 7 bases outside the gene matches. The CDR3: CASSIRQGHTEAFF. In DNA, the CDR3 is TGTGCCAGCAGCATCCGACAGGGTCACACTGAAGCTTTCTTT.

The table lists this clonotype with many counts. This chain connects TRBV5-5 to TRBJ2-1; D not resolved. V was trimmed by 0 bases and J by 10 bases, leaving 11 bases between them. CDR1 SGHKS and CDR2 YYEKEE come from the germline V gene (reference sequence). This CDR3 has 13 residues. For the CDR3, the DNA is TGTGCCAGCAGCTTGGCTGGAAGGACCGAGCAGTTCTTC. Protein product: CASSLAGRTEQFF. Supplemented by reference TRBV5-5 and TRBJ2-1, the full variable domain reads DAGVTQSPTHLIKTRGQQVTLRCSPISGHKSVSWYQQVLGQGPQFIFQYYEKEERGRGNFPDRFSARQFPNYSSELNVNALLLGDSALYLCASSLAGRTEQFFGPGTRLTVL.

A few counts support this clonotype. The chain's CDR3 is CASSLMQAGQPQHF. CDR3 nucleotides: TGTGCCAGCAGCTTAATGCAGGCTGGACAGCCCCAGCATTTT. This sequence joins TRBV7-8 and TRBJ1-5, with D unresolved. Trimming took 2 bases from V and 7 from J, leaving 12 bases between them. Germline V gives CDR1 SGHVS, CDR2 FQNEAQ. The CDR3 consists of 14 residues.

This clonotype was seen repeatedly, ten times or more. The chain links TRBV5-1 to TRBJ2-3, with unresolved D. The CDR3 is 15 residues long. In germline, CDR1 is SGHRS, CDR2 YFSETQ. Trimming removed 1 base at V and 6 bases at J, with 15 bases between. In DNA, the CDR3 is TGCGCCAGCAGCTTGACCCACGAACCTATGGATACGCAGTATTTT. Protein sequence: CASSLTHEPMDTQYF. Drawing the rest from reference TRBV5-1 and TRBJ2-3, the complete variable domain is KAGVTQTPRYLIKTRGQQVTLSCSPISGHRSVSWYQQTPGQGLQFLFEYFSETQRNKGNFPGRFSGRQFSNSRSEMNVSTLELGDSALYLCASSLTHEPMDTQYFGPGTRLTVL.